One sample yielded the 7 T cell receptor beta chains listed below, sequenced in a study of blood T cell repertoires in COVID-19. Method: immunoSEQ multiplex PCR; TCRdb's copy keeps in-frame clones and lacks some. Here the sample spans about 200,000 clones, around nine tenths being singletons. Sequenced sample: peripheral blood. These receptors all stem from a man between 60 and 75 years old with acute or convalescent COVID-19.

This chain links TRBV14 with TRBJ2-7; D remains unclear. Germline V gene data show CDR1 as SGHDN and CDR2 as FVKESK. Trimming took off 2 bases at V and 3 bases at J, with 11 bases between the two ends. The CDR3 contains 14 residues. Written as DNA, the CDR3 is TGTGCCAGCAGCCAATCGCGGCTGAACTACGAGCAGTACTTC. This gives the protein CASSQSRLNYEQYF.

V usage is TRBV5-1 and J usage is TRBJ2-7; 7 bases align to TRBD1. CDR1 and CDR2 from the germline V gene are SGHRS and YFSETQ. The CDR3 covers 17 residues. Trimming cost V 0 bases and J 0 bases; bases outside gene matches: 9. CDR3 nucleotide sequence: TGCGCCAGCAGCTTGGGTGCCGGGACAGCTAGCTCCTACGAGCAGTACTTC. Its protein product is CASSLGAGTASSYEQYF.

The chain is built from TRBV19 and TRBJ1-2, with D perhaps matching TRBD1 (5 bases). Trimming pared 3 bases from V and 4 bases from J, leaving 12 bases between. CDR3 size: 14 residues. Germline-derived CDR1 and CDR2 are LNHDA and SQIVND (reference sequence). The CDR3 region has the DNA TGTGCCAGTAGTATGCAGGGATGGGGCTATGGCTACACCTTC. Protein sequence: CASSMQGWGYGYTF.

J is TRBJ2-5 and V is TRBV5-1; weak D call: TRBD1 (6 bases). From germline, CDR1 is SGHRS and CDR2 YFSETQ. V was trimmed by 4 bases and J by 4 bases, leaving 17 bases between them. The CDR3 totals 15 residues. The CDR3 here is CASSPYRARGETQYF. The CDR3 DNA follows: TGCGCCAGCAGCCCTTACAGGGCGCGAGGAGAGACCCAGTACTTC.

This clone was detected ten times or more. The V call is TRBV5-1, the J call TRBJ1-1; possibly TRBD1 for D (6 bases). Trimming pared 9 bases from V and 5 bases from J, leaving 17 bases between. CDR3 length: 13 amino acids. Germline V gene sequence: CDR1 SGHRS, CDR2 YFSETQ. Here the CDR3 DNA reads TGCGCCACCTCCAAAGGGGGGGGGACTGAAGCTTTCTTT. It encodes CATSKGGGTEAFF.

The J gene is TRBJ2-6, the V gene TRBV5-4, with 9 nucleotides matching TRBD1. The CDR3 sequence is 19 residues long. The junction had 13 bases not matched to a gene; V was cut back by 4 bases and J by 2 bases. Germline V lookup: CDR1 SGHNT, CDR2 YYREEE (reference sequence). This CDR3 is CASSPDGTGSLAGANVLTF. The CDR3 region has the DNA TGTGCCAGCAGCCCGGACGGGACAGGGAGTTTAGCTGGGGCCAACGTCCTGACTTTC.

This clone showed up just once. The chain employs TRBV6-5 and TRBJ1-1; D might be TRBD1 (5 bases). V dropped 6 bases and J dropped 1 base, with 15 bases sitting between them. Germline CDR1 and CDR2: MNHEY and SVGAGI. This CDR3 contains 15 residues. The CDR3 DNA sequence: TGTGCCAGCAGAAACCGGGGGGGAGGGAACACTGAAGCTTTCTTT. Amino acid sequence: CASRNRGGGNTEAFF.